This T cell receptor (beta chain) came from a study of T cells expressing NK-cell markers. From its re-call of the 5' RACE reads, TCRdb lists each CDR3 protein once, without DNA. This table lists about 260,000 distinct CDR3 sequences. CDR3 length: 13 amino acids. The germline V gene encodes CDR1 GTSNPN and CDR2 SVGIG (reference sequence). J is TRBJ1-1 and V is TRBV30; no DNA is available, so the TRBD1 call from TCRdb remains unchecked. Sequences were obtained from blood T cells: a sorted CD56 or NKG2C T cell subset, CD4+ or CD8+ T cells, or bulk PBMC T cells (not recorded which). The origin of this receptor is a man in his late teens or twenties in good health. This CDR3 is CAWSVQQGTEAFF.